The clone carrying this T cell receptor (beta chain) was recorded a few times. What it binds is not known. V was clipped by 0 bases and J by 3 bases, with 6 bases between them. The germline CDR1 and CDR2 sequences are SGHRS and YFSETQ. The CDR3 runs to 13 residues. The sample originates from a study of CD8 T cells in ankylosing spondylitis. Study conclusions and caveats: Clones linked to disease were reported to show significant enrichment in matched ankylosing spondylitis synovial fluid. Disease-associated clones were CD8+ and fairly uncommon in peripheral blood. One TCR beta motif, made up of 7 or 8 highly homologous variants, appeared characteristic of ankylosing spondylitis blood.

As the method for making TCR beta libraries, quantitative 5'-RACE with molecular barcodes was used. TCRdb ran MiXCR on the 5' RACE reads and lists one entry per CDR3 protein. The data contain over 200,000 distinct CDR3 sequences, approximately 20% of them singletons. The rearrangement uses TRBV5-1 and TRBJ1-1; D perhaps matches TRBD1 (5 bases). The sequencing input was blood, either unsorted or a sorted T cell fraction (not recorded which). This TCR derives from a male donor with ankylosing spondylitis. The CDR3 nucleotides are TGCGCCAGCAGCTTGGTGACAGACACTGAAGCTTTCTTT. This gives the protein CASSLVTDTEAFF.